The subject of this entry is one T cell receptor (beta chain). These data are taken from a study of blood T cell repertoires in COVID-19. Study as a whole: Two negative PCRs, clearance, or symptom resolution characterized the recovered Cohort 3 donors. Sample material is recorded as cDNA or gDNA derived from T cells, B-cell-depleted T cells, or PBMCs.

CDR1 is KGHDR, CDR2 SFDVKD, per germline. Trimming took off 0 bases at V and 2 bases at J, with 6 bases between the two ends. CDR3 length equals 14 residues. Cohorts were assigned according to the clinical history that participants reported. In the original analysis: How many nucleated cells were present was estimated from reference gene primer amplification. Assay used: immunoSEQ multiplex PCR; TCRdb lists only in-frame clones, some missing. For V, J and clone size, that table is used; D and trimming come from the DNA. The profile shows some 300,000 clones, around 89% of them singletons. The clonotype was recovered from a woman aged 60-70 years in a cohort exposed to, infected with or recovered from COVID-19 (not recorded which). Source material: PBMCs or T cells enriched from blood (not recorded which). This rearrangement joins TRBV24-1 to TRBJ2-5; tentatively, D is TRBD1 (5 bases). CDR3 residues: CATSDLTGQETQYF. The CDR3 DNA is TGTGCCACCAGTGATTTGACAGGTCAAGAGACCCAGTACTTC.